The TCR beta chain under discussion was sequenced for a study of OX40 agonist ivuxolimab in advanced cancers. Study information: Partial responses were achieved by three patients, of whom one had hepatocellular carcinoma and two had cutaneous melanoma. Study-wide findings and caveats: The antigen specificity of the peripheral T cells (those that were expanded) was not determined.

About this clone: Its antigen is unidentified. The same CDR3 arises from other DNA sequences in this sample as well.

The ends were cut back, 0 bases at V and 4 bases at J, with 10 bases in the middle. Germline CDR1 reads LGHNA; CDR2 reads YNFKEQ. The CDR3 consists of 15 residues. The assay was immunoSEQ multiplex PCR, and TCRdb's table has in-frame clones only and misses some. The table lists roughly 70,000 clones, around 84% of them singletons. J is TRBJ1-3 and V is TRBV4-2, with a weak D call TRBD1 (5 bases). The TCR sequence derives from an adult with an advanced solid tumor such as melanoma, head and neck, liver or kidney cancer. The specimen comprised CD4+ or CD8+ T cells sorted from blood, sampled in a trial of the OX40 agonist ivuxolimab. The CDR3 DNA sequence: TGTGCCAGCAGCCAAGACCCAGGGTACGGAAACACCATATATTTT. It specifies CASSQDPGYGNTIYF.